In this sample, the clone carrying this T cell receptor (beta chain) turned up a few times. Its specificity is unknown. Using a J-beta primer mix together with a sample-barcoded 5' primer, a second PCR was run for 7 to 11 cycles. One entry per CDR3 protein, called by TCRdb with MiXCR from the 5' RACE reads. The sample shows approximately 810,000 distinct CDR3 sequences, around 36% of them seen only once. The data originate from a study of blood T cells in healthy people across ages. Per sample, a minimum of 6 million PBMCs were isolated. Study-wide results and caveats: Estimates drawn from one million T cells were deemed to understate diversity. Expanded clonotype shifts may have been confounded, as the donors had an unknown CMV status. TCR beta diversity tracked closely with naive T cell percentage.

The TCR was taken from a man aged 18 to 29 in good health. The specimen sequenced was blood.

CDR3 sequence: CASSTIQGTIYEQYF. The DNA of the CDR3 is TGTGCCAGCAGCACAATACAGGGGACCATCTACGAGCAGTACTTC. The chain uses TRBV7-9 and TRBJ2-7; 7 nucleotides line up with TRBD1. Germline CDR1 is SEHNR and CDR2 is FQNEAQ (reference sequence). The CDR3 runs 15 residues. J lost 3 bases, V lost 5 bases, and 10 bases had no gene match.